Below, 21 T cell receptor beta chains from the same sample are listed, as sequenced in a study of long-term antiretroviral therapy in people with HIV. Samples were assayed with immunoSEQ v3.0 at survey level. This table comes from immunoSEQ multiplex PCR, and its TCRdb copy is limited to in-frame clones, with some not included. Of approximately 23,000 clones listed, roughly nine tenths are singletons. The sequenced sample was unsorted PBMCs, obtained approximately 2.6 years after starting antiretroviral therapy. Receptors were obtained from a man in his forties with HIV.

This sequence joins TRBV6-5 and TRBJ2-3; D is uncertain. V was shortened by 2 bases and J by 2 bases, with 14 bases between the two germline ends. The CDR3 extends over 16 amino acids. The V gene's germline CDR1 is MNHEY and CDR2 SVGAGI. CDR3 sequence (DNA): TGTGCCAGCAGTTACCTAGGCATCCTCGCCACAGATACGCAGTATTTT. Translating it yields CASSYLGILATDTQYF.

This clone was recorded once. V is TRBV30 and J is TRBJ1-2; no clear D gene. This CDR3 spans 11 amino acids. V was shortened by 1 base and J by 3 bases, with 3 bases between the two germline ends. Looked up from germline, CDR1 is GTSNPN and CDR2 is SVGIG (reference sequence). DNA of the CDR3: TGTGCCTGGAGTGCCCACTATGGCTACACCTTC. Amino acids: CAWSAHYGYTF. The full variable domain, its missing parts supplied by reference TRBV30 and TRBJ1-2, is SQTIHQWPATLVQPVGSPLSLECTVEGTSNPNLYWYRQAAGRGLQLLFYSVGIGQISSEVPQNLSASRPQDRQFILSSKKLLLSDSGFYLCAWSAHYGYTFGSGTRLTVV.

The chain recombines TRBV14 with TRBJ2-7; D gene uncertain. The germline V and J ends were trimmed by 1 base and 6 bases, with 4 bases remaining between them. Germline CDR1 SGHDN, CDR2 FVKESK. CDR3 size: 11 residues. In DNA form, the CDR3 reads TGTGCCAGCAGCCAAGGCATCGAGCAGTACTTC. Amino acids: CASSQGIEQYF.

The chain carries TRBV6-1 and TRBJ1-2, with 8 bases fitting TRBD1. The CDR3 contains 13 residues. Germline CDR1 and CDR2: MNHNS and SASEGT. V lost 11 bases and J lost 2; bases outside the gene matches: 7. The CDR3 is CAHGQGRNYGYTF. The CDR3 nucleotides read TGTGCCCATGGACAGGGCAGAAACTATGGCTACACCTTC.

The V and J genes are TRBV7-9 and TRBJ1-3; tentative D call: TRBD1 (5 bases). CDR1 SEHNR and CDR2 FQNEAQ come from the germline V gene (reference sequence). V was pared by 6 bases and J by 0 bases, with 15 bases between. The CDR3 has 16 residues. CDR3 DNA: TGTGCCAGCAGGGGACGGAAGGGACCCTCTGGAAACACCATATATTTT. This codes for CASRGRKGPSGNTIYF. The variable domain in full, with the rest retrieved from reference TRBV7-9 and TRBJ1-3, is DTGVSQNPRHKITKRGQNVTFRCDPISEHNRLYWYRQTLGQGPEFLTYFQNEAQLEKSRLLSDRFSAERPKGSFSTLEIQRTEQGDSAMYLCASRGRKGPSGNTIYFGEGSWLTVV.

The rearrangement links TRBV5-4 to TRBJ2-7; D may be TRBD1 (5 bases). From germline, CDR1 is SGHNT and CDR2 YYREEE (reference sequence). Trimming cost V 2 bases and J 6 bases, with 9 bases left between them. CDR3 length: 12 amino acids. The CDR3 loop is CASSFGHSEQYF. As DNA, the CDR3 is TGTGCCAGCAGCTTCGGACACTCCGAGCAGTACTTC.

This CDR3 reads CASSSPGMGPPKETQYF. The CDR3 DNA is TGTGCCAGCAGCTCTCCTGGGATGGGGCCACCTAAAGAGACCCAGTACTTC. The J gene is TRBJ2-5, the V gene TRBV7-2; D may be TRBD1 (5 bases). V shed 4 bases and J shed 3 bases, with 21 bases lying between them. Looked up from germline, CDR1 is SGHTA and CDR2 is FQGNSA. The CDR3 length is 17 residues.

The V call is TRBV6-5, the J call TRBJ2-7; possibly TRBD1 for D (5 bases). The CDR3 has 14 amino acids. Trimming took 0 bases from V and 5 from J, leaving 11 bases between them. Per germline, CDR1 MNHEY and CDR2 SVGAGI. CDR3 sequence: CASSYSNQGHEQYF. The DNA for the CDR3 is TGTGCCAGCAGTTACTCGAACCAGGGCCACGAGCAGTACTTC.

This chain uses TRBV2 with TRBJ1-3; perhaps TRBD1 as D (5 bases). The CDR3 covers 16 residues. CDR1 and CDR2 from the germline V gene are SNHLY and FYNNEI. The V and J ends lost 6 bases and 0 bases respectively, with 15 bases between them. DNA of the CDR3: TGTGCCAGCAGGGTGGAAATGACAGTCTCTGGAAACACCATATATTTT. Translating gives CASRVEMTVSGNTIYF.

The chain links TRBV6-4 to TRBJ2-1, with 10 bases matching TRBD2. CDR1 is MRHNA, CDR2 SNTAGT, per germline. Trimming removed 5 bases from V and 7 bases from J; junction bases left unmatched: 11. This CDR3 has 16 residues. The CDR3 region has the DNA TGTGCCAGCAGTCTCCAAGCGGGAGGGCCTAAAAATGAGCAGTTCTTC. It translates to CASSLQAGGPKNEQFF.

Of note for this clone: Other DNA sequences in this specimen translate into the identical CDR3. The genes are TRBV4-1 and TRBJ1-1; 7 bases are a match to TRBD1. The CDR3 is 14 amino acids. Germline assignment: CDR1 MGHRA and CDR2 YSYEKL. Trimming took 1 base from V and 2 from J; bases not matched to a gene: 1. CDR3 coding DNA: TGCGCCAGCAGCCAAGGACAGGGCAACACTGAAGCTTTCTTT. The encoded protein is CASSQGQGNTEAFF.

The sample holds one count of this clone. This chain uses TRBV9 with TRBJ2-1, with 12 bases that match TRBD2. This CDR3 contains 15 residues. Germline V gene data show CDR1 as SGDLS and CDR2 as YYNGEE. Losses at the gene ends were 5 bases for V and 5 bases for J; bases not matched to a gene: 5. The CDR3 nucleotides read TGTGCCAGCAGTCCTAGCGGGGGGGCGAACAATGAGCAGTTCTTC. Protein sequence: CASSPSGGANNEQFF.

This clone has only one observation. The rearrangement uses TRBV6-5 and TRBJ2-7; TRBD1 or TRBD2 may be the D gene (5 bases each). Germline assignment: CDR1 MNHEY and CDR2 SVGAGI. This CDR3 is built from 15 residues. Trimming left V 7 bases short and J 2 bases short, with 18 bases between. As DNA, the CDR3 is TGTGCCAGCAAAGGGGTCGGGACGCTTCCCTACGAGCAGTACTTC. It yields the protein CASKGVGTLPYEQYF.

This clone was seen just once. This chain connects TRBV27 to TRBJ2-4; no clear D. V was shortened by 8 bases and J by 5 bases, with 13 bases between the two germline ends. Germline assignment: CDR1 MNHEY and CDR2 SMNVEV (reference sequence). The CDR3 is made up of 13 amino acids. CDR3 residues: CASAGLHENIQYF. CDR3 sequence (DNA): TGTGCCAGCGCTGGTTTGCACGAAAACATTCAGTACTTC.

The chain is built from TRBV27 and TRBJ2-7; 10 nucleotides match TRBD2. CDR1 is MNHEY, CDR2 SMNVEV, per germline (reference sequence). The CDR3 totals 15 residues. J was trimmed by 0 bases and V by 6 bases; bases with no gene match: 5. CDR3 region: CASSPSSGSSYEQYF. The CDR3 DNA is TGTGCCAGCAGCCCTTCTAGCGGGAGCTCCTACGAGCAGTACTTC.

The CDR3 DNA reads as TGTGCCAGCAGTTACACAGTACAAACTCCGGCCTACGAGCAGTACTTC. Protein product: CASSYTVQTPAYEQYF. The rearrangement joins TRBV6-5 to TRBJ2-7; D not certain. Trimming took 2 bases from V and 2 from J, leaving 16 bases between them. The CDR3 totals 16 residues. Germline assignment: CDR1 MNHEY and CDR2 SVGAGI.

The genes are TRBV5-4 and TRBJ2-7, with 8 nucleotides matching TRBD2. This CDR3 region has 14 residues. In germline, CDR1 is SGHNT, CDR2 YYREEE (reference sequence). With V trimmed by 10 bases and J by 2 bases, 11 bases remained unmatched. The CDR3 nucleotides are TGTGCCCTGGGCGCGGGGGGCGGGGCCTACGAGCAGTACTTC. Translating gives CALGAGGGAYEQYF. The entire variable domain, with the rest obtained from reference TRBV5-4 and TRBJ2-7, is as follows: ETGVTQSPTHLIKTRGQQVTLRCSSQSGHNTVSWYQQALGQGPQFIFQYYREEENGRGNFPPRFSGLQFPNYSSELNVNALELDDSALYLCALGAGGGAYEQYFGPGTRLTVT.

This chain links TRBV4-1 with TRBJ2-2, with D perhaps being TRBD1 or TRBD2 (5 bases each). V lost 4 bases to trimming and J lost 7 bases, with 16 bases between them. This CDR3 spans 15 amino acids. Germline V gene sequence: CDR1 MGHRA, CDR2 YSYEKL. The CDR3 DNA reads as TGCGCCAGCAGCCGGGACCCAGGGAATCACGGGGAGCTGTTTTTT. Its translation: CASSRDPGNHGELFF.

The chain has TRBV30 and TRBJ2-7; 7 nucleotides match TRBD2. The germline gives CDR1 GTSNPN, CDR2 SVGIG (reference sequence). The V segment lost 0 bases and the J segment 2 bases; nucleotides outside the gene matches: 10. The CDR3 spans 16 residues. The DNA of the CDR3 is TGTGCCTGGAGTGTACAGCGGGGAGCAGTTACCTACGAGCAGTACTTC. It is translated as CAWSVQRGAVTYEQYF.

The chain links TRBV21-1 to TRBJ2-5; TRBD1 is the table's D call and was not checked against the DNA. TRBV21-1 is tagged as a pseudogene. The CDR3 is 17 residues long. The CDR3 sequence: CASSKVLTGDNQETQYF. As DNA, the CDR3 is TGTGCCAGCAGCAAAGTGCTCACAGGGGATAACCAAGAGACCCAGTACTTC.

The chain carries TRBV28 and TRBJ1-5; TRBD1 matches at 8 bases. Germline V gene sequence: CDR1 MDHEN, CDR2 SYDVKM. V shed 5 bases and J 6 bases; nucleotides not matched to a gene: 6. The CDR3 runs 14 residues. CDR3 region: CASSRTGSGQPQHF. The CDR3 DNA reads TGTGCCAGCAGTCGGACAGGGTCGGGTCAGCCCCAGCATTTT.